This T cell receptor (beta chain) was recorded in a study of cytomegalovirus exposure and HLA in healthy donors. With 60 Vbeta and 13 Jbeta primers, the PCR was carried out. Profiling relied on immunoSEQ multiplex PCR, and the TCRdb table lists in-frame clones only, not all of them. Of 200,000 to 250,000 clones detected, 55% to 75% appear once; the ten largest clones hold approximately 2.5%. V lost 4 bases and J lost 5, with 21 bases in between. The V gene's germline CDR1 is LNHNV and CDR2 YYDKDF (reference sequence). This CDR3 has 16 residues. Overall study results and limits: TCR beta sequences reportedly predicted most subjects' HLA-A and HLA-B alleles accurately.

This clone has more than one count but fewer than ten. No antigen is known for it. The origin of this receptor is a man in his forties in good health and CMV-seropositive. V is TRBV15 and J is TRBJ2-7, with a possible D match to TRBD1 (6 bases). Sample: PBMCs. DNA of the CDR3: TGTGCCACCAGCACATACCTAGTCTTACAGGGCCACGAGCAGTACTTC. Encoded protein: CATSTYLVLQGHEQYF.